Presented here are 5 T cell receptor beta chains from one specimen sequenced in a study of OX40 agonist ivuxolimab in advanced cancers. TCRdb's copy holds only in-frame clones and misses some; the assay was immunoSEQ multiplex PCR. The sample contains around 35,000 clones, roughly 86% of which appear only once. The specimen was CD4+ or CD8+ T cells sorted from blood, collected in a trial of the OX40 agonist ivuxolimab. These receptors were obtained from an adult with an advanced solid tumor such as melanoma, head and neck, liver or kidney cancer.

This rearrangement joins TRBV6-1 to TRBJ1-1; D remains ambiguous. CDR3 length equals 16 residues. Trimming shortened V by 1 base and J by 4 bases, and 16 bases separated the two germline ends. Germline assignment: CDR1 MNHNS and CDR2 SASEGT. CDR3 sequence (DNA): TGTGCCAGCAGTGAAGGGGGTTCGGTGGGGAGCACTGAAGCTTTCTTT. Translation: CASSEGGSVGSTEAFF.

The chain couples TRBV19 to TRBJ2-2, with D perhaps TRBD2 (6 bases). V lost 2 bases and J lost 4, with 11 bases in between. CDR3 length: 15 amino acids. CDR1 and CDR2 from the germline V gene are LNHDA and SQIVND (reference sequence). As DNA, the CDR3 is TGTGCCAGTAGTATATATGTGGGACTCACCGGGGAGCTGTTTTTT. It encodes CASSIYVGLTGELFF.

The gene calls are TRBV4-1 and TRBJ1-2; 8 nucleotides align to TRBD1. The CDR3 consists of 14 residues. Unmatched junction bases numbered 8, after V lost 3 bases and J lost 8 bases. From germline, CDR1 is MGHRA and CDR2 YSYEKL. Here the CDR3 reads CASSHGPGGEGYTF. CDR3 coding DNA: TGCGCCAGCAGCCACGGACCAGGGGGCGAGGGCTACACCTTC.

The V gene is TRBV6-5, the J gene TRBJ1-5; D unclear. The CDR3 runs to 14 residues. The V and J ends lost 7 bases and 6 bases respectively, with 16 bases between them. The germline V gene encodes CDR1 MNHEY and CDR2 SVGAGI. This CDR3 reads CASIQNLGGQPQHF. CDR3 DNA: TGTGCCAGCATCCAAAACCTCGGAGGTCAGCCCCAGCATTTT.

The chain uses TRBV5-1 and TRBJ2-1, with 10 bases matching TRBD2. CDR1 and CDR2 (germline): SGHRS, YFSETQ. The trim removed 3 bases at V and 7 bases at J, leaving 7 bases unmatched. The CDR3 runs 15 residues. The CDR3 DNA is TGCGCCAGCAGCTGGAGCGGGGGGGCGAATAATGAGCAGTTCTTC. Protein product: CASSWSGGANNEQFF.